Below, 8 T cell receptor beta chains from the same sample are listed, as sequenced in a study of blood T cell repertoires in COVID-19. The data were produced by immunoSEQ multiplex PCR, yet TCRdb's version contains in-frame clones alone and is incomplete. The top ten hold 4.3% of the sample, which has under 500,000 clones, roughly 90% seen once. Sequencing was carried out using peripheral blood. These receptors all stem from a woman in her twenties or thirties with acute or convalescent COVID-19.

The chain couples TRBV29-1 to TRBJ2-3, with D maybe TRBD2 (6 bases). This CDR3 contains 17 residues. Germline CDR1 and CDR2: SQVTM and ANQGSEA. The V end was cut by 1 base, the J end by 7 bases, with 24 bases between. CDR3 bases: TGCAGCGTTGAAGGCTCTCGCGGGTGGCAGGCGGGATATACGCAGTATTTT. This translates into CSVEGSRGWQAGYTQYF.

The chain's CDR3 is CASRRRQGETLHF. CDR3 DNA: TGTGCCAGTAGGAGACGACAGGGTGAGACCCTCCACTTT. The V and J genes are TRBV19 and TRBJ1-6, with 7 bases matching TRBD1. The CDR3 totals 13 residues. Per the germline V gene, CDR1 is LNHDA and CDR2 is SQIVND (reference sequence). Germline trimming cut 6 bases from V and 14 bases from J; bases unmatched to any gene: 10.

V usage is TRBV9 and J usage is TRBJ2-2; D gene unclear. This CDR3 is built from 13 residues. The germline gives CDR1 SGDLS, CDR2 YYNGEE. Deletions cut 0 bases from V and 4 bases from J, with 4 bases between. The CDR3 region has the DNA TGTGCCAGCAGCGTAGGAGCCACCGGGGAGCTGTTTTTT. Translation gives CASSVGATGELFF.

The chain couples TRBV5-6 to TRBJ2-2, with D possibly TRBD1 on 5 matching bases. The V gene's germline CDR1 is SGHDT and CDR2 YYEEEE. Trimming removed 5 bases from V and 2 bases from J, with 7 bases in between. The CDR3 is 13 residues long. The DNA of the CDR3 is TGTGCCAGCAGAAGGGGTAACACCGGGGAGCTGTTTTTT. The encoded protein is CASRRGNTGELFF.

The chain joins TRBV15 to TRBJ2-7; weak D call: TRBD1 (6 bases). Trimming shortened V by 3 bases and J by 2 bases, and 11 bases separated the two germline ends. The CDR3 loop spans 14 amino acids. CDR1 and CDR2 (germline): LNHNV, YYDKDF (reference sequence). The CDR3 loop reads CATSSLGQTYEQYF. DNA for the CDR3: TGTGCCACCAGCAGTTTGGGACAAACCTACGAGCAGTACTTC.

This chain links TRBV5-5 with TRBJ1-3; no clear D. The V gene lost 4 bases and the J gene lost 3 bases, with 5 bases spanning the gap. This CDR3 is built from 12 residues. The V gene's germline CDR1 is SGHKS and CDR2 YYEKEE (reference sequence). CDR3 DNA sequence: TGTGCCAGCAGCCCTAATGGAAACACCATATATTTT. The encoded protein is CASSPNGNTIYF.

The chain is built from TRBV12-1 and TRBJ1-5; the D segment call TRBD1 is taken from the table without a DNA check. TRBV12-1 is a documented pseudogene. The CDR3 totals 19 residues. CDR3 nucleotide sequence: TGTGCCAGCAGCCCCAGGGGCCCGGTCCCCATATATAGCAATCAGCCCCAGCATTTT. As protein: CASSPRGPVPIYSNQPQHF.

This clone turned up a few times. The V and J genes are TRBV7-9 and TRBJ2-7; 8 nucleotides agree with TRBD1. CDR3 length equals 14 residues. Germline loops: CDR1 SEHNR, CDR2 FQNEAQ (reference sequence). The ends lost 1 base at V and 2 bases at J; junction bases unmatched: 1. The CDR3 is CASSLGTGPYEQYF. The CDR3 coding sequence is TGTGCCAGCAGCTTAGGGACAGGGCCCTACGAGCAGTACTTC.